This T cell receptor (beta chain) originates from a study of blood T cell repertoires in COVID-19. V shed 4 bases and J 1 base; nucleotides not matched to a gene: 10. Germline V gene data show CDR1 as SGHRS and CDR2 as YFSETQ. CDR3 size: 17 residues. Per the authors' pipeline: It was from reference gene primer amplification that nucleated cell counts were estimated. Assay: immunoSEQ multiplex PCR; the TCRdb copy retains only in-frame clones and omits some. V, J and clone size derive from that table, while D and trimming were established from the DNA sequence. The sample carries some 76,000 clones, approximately 80% recorded once.

Sample: peripheral blood. The sequence was obtained from a man in his fifties with acute or convalescent COVID-19. This chain links TRBV5-1 with TRBJ2-3; TRBD1 aligns across 9 bases. The CDR3 DNA follows: TGCGCCAGCAGCCTGACCGGGACAGGGTCCGGCACAGATACGCAGTATTTT. Residues: CASSLTGTGSGTDTQYF.